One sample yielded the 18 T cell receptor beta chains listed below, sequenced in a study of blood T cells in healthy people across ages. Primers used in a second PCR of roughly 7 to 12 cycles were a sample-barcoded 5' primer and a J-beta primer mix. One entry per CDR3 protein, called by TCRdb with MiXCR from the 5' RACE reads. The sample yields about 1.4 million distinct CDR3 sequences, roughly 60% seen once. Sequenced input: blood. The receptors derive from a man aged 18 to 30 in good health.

Here the CDR3 DNA reads TGCGCCAGCACTAAAAGTAGAGATATCGGGATCGCTGGGACAGGGGACTACGAGCAGTACTTC. Its translation is CASTKSRDIGIAGTGDYEQYF. This chain uses TRBV4-1 with TRBJ2-4; 10 bases fit TRBD1. TRBJ2-7 explains the end of the DNA better; the J call may be wrong. Looked up from germline, CDR1 is MGHRA and CDR2 is YSYEKL. The CDR3 has 21 residues.

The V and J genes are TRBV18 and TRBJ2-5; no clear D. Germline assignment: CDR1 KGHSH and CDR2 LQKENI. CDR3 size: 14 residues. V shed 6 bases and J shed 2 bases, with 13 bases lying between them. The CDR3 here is CASSLRAVQETQYF. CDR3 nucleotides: TGTGCCAGCTCCCTCCGGGCCGTACAAGAGACCCAGTACTTC.

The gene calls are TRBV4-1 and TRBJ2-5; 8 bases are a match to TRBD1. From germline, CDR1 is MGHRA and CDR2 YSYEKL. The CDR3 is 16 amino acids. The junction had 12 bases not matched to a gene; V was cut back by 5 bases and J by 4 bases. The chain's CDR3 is CASSLRWTGKAETQYF. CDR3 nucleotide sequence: TGCGCCAGCAGCTTACGCTGGACAGGGAAGGCAGAGACCCAGTACTTC.

CDR3 nucleotide sequence: TGCGCCAGTGGGGACAGGGGTCTGAATGGCTACACCTTC. The encoded protein is CASGDRGLNGYTF. This sequence joins TRBV5-1 and TRBJ1-2; 10 nucleotides align to TRBD1. The CDR3 loop spans 13 amino acids. The J segment lost 6 bases and the V segment lost 8 bases, leaving 7 bases of the junction unmatched. Germline CDR1 SGHRS, CDR2 YFSETQ.

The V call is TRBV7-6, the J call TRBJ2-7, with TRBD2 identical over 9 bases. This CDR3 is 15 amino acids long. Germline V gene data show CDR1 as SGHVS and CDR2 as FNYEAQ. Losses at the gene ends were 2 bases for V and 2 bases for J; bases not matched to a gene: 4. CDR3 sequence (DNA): TGTGCCAGCAGCTTATTTAGCGGGAGAACCTACGAGCAGTACTTC. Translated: CASSLFSGRTYEQYF.

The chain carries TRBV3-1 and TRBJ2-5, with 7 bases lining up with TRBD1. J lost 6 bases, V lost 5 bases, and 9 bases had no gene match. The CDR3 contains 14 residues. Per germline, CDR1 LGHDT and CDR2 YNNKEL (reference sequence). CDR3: CASSKTGIMQTQYF. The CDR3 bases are TGTGCCAGCAGCAAGACAGGGATAATGCAGACCCAGTACTTC.

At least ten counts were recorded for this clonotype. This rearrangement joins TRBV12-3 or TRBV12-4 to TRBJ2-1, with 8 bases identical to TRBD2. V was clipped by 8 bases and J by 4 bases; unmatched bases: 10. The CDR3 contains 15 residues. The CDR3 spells CASANLAGGYNEQFF. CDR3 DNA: TGTGCCAGCGCGAACCTGGCGGGAGGTTACAATGAGCAGTTCTTC.

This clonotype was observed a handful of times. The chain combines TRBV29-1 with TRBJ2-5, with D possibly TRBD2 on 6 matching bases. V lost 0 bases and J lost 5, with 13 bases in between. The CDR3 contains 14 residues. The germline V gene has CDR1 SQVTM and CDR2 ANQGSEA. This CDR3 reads CSVEDRGDGETQYF. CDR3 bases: TGCAGCGTTGAAGATCGCGGGGACGGGGAGACCCAGTACTTC.

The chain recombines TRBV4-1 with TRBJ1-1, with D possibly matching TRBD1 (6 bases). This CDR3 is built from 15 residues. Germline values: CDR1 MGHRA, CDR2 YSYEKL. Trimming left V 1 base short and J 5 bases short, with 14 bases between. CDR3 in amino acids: CASSQATGRRTEAFF. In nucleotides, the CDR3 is TGCGCCAGCAGCCAAGCTACAGGGAGGCGGACTGAAGCTTTCTTT.

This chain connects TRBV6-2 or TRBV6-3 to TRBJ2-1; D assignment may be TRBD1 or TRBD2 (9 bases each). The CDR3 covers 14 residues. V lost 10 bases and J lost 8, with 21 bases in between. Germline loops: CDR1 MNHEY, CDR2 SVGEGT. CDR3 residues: CATMGQGGGDEQFF. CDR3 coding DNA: TGTGCCACCATGGGACAGGGCGGGGGGGATGAGCAGTTCTTC.

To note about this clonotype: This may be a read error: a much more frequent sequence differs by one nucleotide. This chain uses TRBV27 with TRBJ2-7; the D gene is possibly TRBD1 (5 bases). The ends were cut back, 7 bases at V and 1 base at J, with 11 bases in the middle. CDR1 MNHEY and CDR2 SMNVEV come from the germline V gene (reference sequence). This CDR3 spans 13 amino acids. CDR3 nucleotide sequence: TGTGCCAGCATTTACCAGGGATCCTACGAGCAGTACTTC. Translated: CASIYQGSYEQYF.

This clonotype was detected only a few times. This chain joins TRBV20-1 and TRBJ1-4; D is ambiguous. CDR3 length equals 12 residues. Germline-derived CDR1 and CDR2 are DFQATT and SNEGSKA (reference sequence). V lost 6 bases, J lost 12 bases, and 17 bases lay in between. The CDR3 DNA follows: TGCAGTGCGTCCGTTCCTTCAGGACAACTGTTTTTT. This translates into CSASVPSGQLFF.

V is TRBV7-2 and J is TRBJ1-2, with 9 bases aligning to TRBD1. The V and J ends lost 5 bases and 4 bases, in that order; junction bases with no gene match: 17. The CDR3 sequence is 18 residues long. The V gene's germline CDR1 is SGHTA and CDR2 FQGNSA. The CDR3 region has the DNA TGTGCCAGCAGCCTACTTTACACGGGACAGGGAGGTCCCTATGGCTACACCTTC. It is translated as CASSLLYTGQGGPYGYTF.

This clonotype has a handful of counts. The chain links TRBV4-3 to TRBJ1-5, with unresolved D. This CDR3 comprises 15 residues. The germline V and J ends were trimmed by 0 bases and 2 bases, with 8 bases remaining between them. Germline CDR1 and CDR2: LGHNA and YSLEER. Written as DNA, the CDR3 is TGCGCCAGCAGCCAAGAGGCGGGTCGCAATCAGCCCCAGCATTTT. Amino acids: CASSQEAGRNQPQHF.

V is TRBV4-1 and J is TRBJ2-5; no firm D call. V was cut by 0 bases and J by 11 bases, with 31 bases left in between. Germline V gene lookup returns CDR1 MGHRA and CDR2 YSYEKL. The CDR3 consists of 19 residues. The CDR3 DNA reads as TGCGCCAGCAGCCAAGATACAGTCCTGCTGCCCCAAATTGGCAATGAGCAGTACTTC. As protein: CASSQDTVLLPQIGNEQYF.

The CDR3 spells CASSQDKLAGTAKTDTQYF. Written as DNA, the CDR3 is TGCGCCAGCAGCCAAGATAAGCTAGCGGGGACGGCGAAGACAGATACGCAGTATTTT. The J gene is TRBJ2-3, the V gene TRBV4-1; 9 bases match TRBD2. The CDR3 extends over 19 amino acids. Germline V lookup: CDR1 MGHRA, CDR2 YSYEKL. Unmatched junction bases numbered 13, after V lost 0 bases and J lost 3 bases.

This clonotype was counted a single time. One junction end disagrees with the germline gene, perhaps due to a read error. The CDR3 spells CTSSPGQREQYF. The DNA for the CDR3 is TGCACCAGCAGCCCGGGACAGCGCGAGCAGTACTTC. The V gene is TRBV5-1, the J gene TRBJ2-7; 7 nucleotides align to TRBD1. Germline V gives CDR1 SGHRS, CDR2 YFSETQ. The CDR3 spans 12 residues.

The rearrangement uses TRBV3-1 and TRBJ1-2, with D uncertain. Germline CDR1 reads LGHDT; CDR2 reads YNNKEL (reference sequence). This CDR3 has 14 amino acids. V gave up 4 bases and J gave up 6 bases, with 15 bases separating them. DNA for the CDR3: TGTGCCAGCAGCCGTCTGGGTTTGTACCATGGCTACACCTTC. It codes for CASSRLGLYHGYTF.